The clone carrying this T cell receptor (beta chain) showed up just once. Antigen specificity is unknown. Distinct nucleotide sequences in the sample also encode this CDR3. Only in-frame clones appear in the TCRdb table, and some are missing; sequencing was by immunoSEQ multiplex PCR. The sample lists about 2 million clones, approximately 94% occurring once. The data were taken from a study of shared clonotypes between healthy human individuals. Study as a whole: Donors were a couple of women and a few men aged 18 to 49.

This CDR3 region has 13 residues. V was cut by 0 bases and J by 5 bases, with 5 bases left in between. CDR1 is SGHAT and CDR2 is FQNNGV in the germline V gene. Study-level results: Unshared clonotypes carried lower generation probabilities than those common to all four donors.

CD45RO-negative cells were positively selected for CCR7, leaving out terminally differentiated effector memory CD45RA+ cells. Sequenced material: naive CD8+ T cells sorted from blood. The rearrangement uses TRBV11-2 and TRBJ2-1; no clear D gene. The receptor comes from a man younger than 35 in good health. CDR3 DNA sequence: TGTGCCAGCAGCTTAGAGCCTCACAATGAGCAGTTCTTC. Its protein product is CASSLEPHNEQFF. The variable domain in full, completed from reference TRBV11-2 and TRBJ2-1, reads EAGVAQSPRYKIIEKRQSVAFWCNPISGHATLYWYQQILGQGPKLLIQFQNNGVVDDSQLPKDRFSAERLKGVDSTLKIQPAKLEDSAVYLCASSLEPHNEQFFGPGTRLTVL.